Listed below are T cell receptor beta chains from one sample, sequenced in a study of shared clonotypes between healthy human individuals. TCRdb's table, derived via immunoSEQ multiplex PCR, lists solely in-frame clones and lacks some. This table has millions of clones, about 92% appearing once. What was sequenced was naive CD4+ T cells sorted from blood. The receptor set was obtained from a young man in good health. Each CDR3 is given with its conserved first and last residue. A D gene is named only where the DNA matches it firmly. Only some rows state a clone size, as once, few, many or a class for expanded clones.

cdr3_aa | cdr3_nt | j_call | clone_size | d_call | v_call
CASSPRTAYEQYF | TGTGCCAGCAGCCCAAGGACAGCTTACGAGCAGTACTTC | TRBJ2-7 | . | . | TRBV7-9
CASSLNPYGTSDRKEQFF | TGTGCCAGCAGTTTAAACCCCTACGGGACTAGCGATAGAAAGGAGCAGTTCTTC | TRBJ2-1 | . | TRBD2 | TRBV27
CASSSTGYGVYGYTF | TGTGCCAGCAGCTCGACAGGGTACGGAGTCTATGGCTACACCTTC | TRBJ1-2 | . | TRBD1 | TRBV11-2
CASSPIAPAYEQYF | TGCGCCAGCAGCCCGATTGCCCCAGCCTACGAGCAGTACTTC | TRBJ2-7 | . | . | TRBV5-1
CASRWGQVNIQYF | TGTGCCAGCAGATGGGGACAGGTGAACATTCAGTACTTC | TRBJ2-4 | once | TRBD1 | TRBV6-5
CASSLVWGSADTQYF | TGTGCCAGCAGCTTAGTTTGGGGAAGCGCAGATACGCAGTATTTT | TRBJ2-3 | . | . | TRBV7-2
CASSLAQRQFF | TGTGCCAGCAGCTTGGCACAGCGGCAGTTCTTC | TRBJ2-1 | once | . | TRBV7-2
CASSIGTGGIQETQYF | TGTGCCAGTAGTATCGGGACAGGGGGGATCCAAGAGACCCAGTACTTC | TRBJ2-5 | . | TRBD1 | TRBV19
CASSELQGGNNEQFF | TGTGCCAGCAGCGAACTACAGGGGGGGAACAATGAGCAGTTCTTC | TRBJ2-1 | . | . | TRBV5-6
CASSLILRTSGREYNEQFF | TGTGCCAGCAGTCTAATACTCCGGACTAGCGGGAGGGAATACAATGAGCAGTTCTTC | TRBJ2-1 | . | TRBD2 | TRBV27
CASSKPNTGELFF | TGTGCCAGTAGTAAGCCGAACACCGGGGAGCTGTTTTTT | TRBJ2-2 | . | . | TRBV19
CASSSPLGGGEKLFF | TGTGCCAGCAGCTCCCCTTTGGGGGGCGGTGAAAAACTGTTTTTT | TRBJ1-4 | . | . | TRBV6-1
CASSEALAGEQYF | TGCGCCAGCAGTGAGGCACTAGCGGGAGAGCAGTACTTC | TRBJ2-7 | . | TRBD2 | TRBV10-1